This TCR beta chain was sequenced in a study of long-term antiretroviral therapy in people with HIV. Broader study findings: Controls had broader CDR3 length ranges than HIV repertoires did.

For this clone: Antigen: not known.

Researchers report immunoSEQ v3.0 was run at survey level. Data came from immunoSEQ multiplex PCR; TCRdb stores just in-frame clones and leaves some out. The repertoire holds about 25,000 clones, approximately 86% seen once, with more than 15% in the top ten. The CDR3 has 13 amino acids. Trimming pared 3 bases from V and 7 bases from J, leaving 7 bases between. CDR1 and CDR2 (germline): SNHLY, FYNNEI. Specimen: unsorted PBMCs, collected 1.2 years after starting antiretroviral therapy. This sequence was found in a man aged 45-65 years with HIV. V and J are TRBV2 and TRBJ1-6; D possibly corresponds to TRBD1 (5 bases). The chain's CDR3 is CASSEGGNSPLHF. The CDR3 DNA sequence: TGTGCCAGCAGTGAGGGGGGGAATTCACCCCTCCACTTT.